This entry concerns a single T cell receptor (beta chain). The data originate from a study of patients and donors after allogeneic stem cell transplantation. Germline V gene sequence: CDR1 SGHAT, CDR2 FQNNGV. The V and J ends lost 5 bases and 0 bases, in that order; junction bases with no gene match: 7. CDR3 length equals 16 residues. MiXCR was run by TCRdb on the RT-PCR reads, yielding one entry per CDR3 protein. Of more than 850,000 distinct CDR3 sequences listed, more than 15% are singletons. Input material: blood, either unsorted or a sorted T cell fraction (not recorded which). The TCR comes from a human donor who was either an allogeneic HSCT recipient or a stem cell or donor lymphocyte infusion donor (not recorded which). It is not recorded whose cells these are; they may come from a transplant donor. The chain joins TRBV11-2 to TRBJ2-1; TRBD1 agrees at 7 bases. CDR3 amino acids: CASSLPGQSSYNEQFF. DNA for the CDR3: TGTGCCAGCAGCCTACCGGGACAGAGCTCCTACAATGAGCAGTTCTTC.